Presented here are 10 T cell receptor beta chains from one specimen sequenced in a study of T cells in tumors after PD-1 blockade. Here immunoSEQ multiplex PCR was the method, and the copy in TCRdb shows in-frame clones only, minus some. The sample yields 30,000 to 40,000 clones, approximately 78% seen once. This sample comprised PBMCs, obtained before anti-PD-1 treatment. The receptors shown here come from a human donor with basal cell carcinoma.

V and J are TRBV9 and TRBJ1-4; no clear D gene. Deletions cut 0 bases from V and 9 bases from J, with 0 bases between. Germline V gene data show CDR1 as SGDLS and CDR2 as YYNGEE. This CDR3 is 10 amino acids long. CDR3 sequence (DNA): TGTGCCAGCAGCGTAGAAAAACTGTTTTTT. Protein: CASSVEKLFF. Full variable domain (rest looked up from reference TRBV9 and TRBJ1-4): DSGVTQTPKHLITATGQRVTLRCSPRSGDLSVYWYQQSLDQGLQFLIQYYNGEERAKGNILERFSAQQFPDLHSELNLSSLELGDSALYFCASSVEKLFFGSGTQLSVL.

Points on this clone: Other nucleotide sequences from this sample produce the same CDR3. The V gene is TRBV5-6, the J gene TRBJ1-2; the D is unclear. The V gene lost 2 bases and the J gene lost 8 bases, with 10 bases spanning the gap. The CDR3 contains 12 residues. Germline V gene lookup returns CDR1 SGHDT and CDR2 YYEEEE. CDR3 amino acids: CASSFSSGGYTF. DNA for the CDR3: TGTGCCAGCAGCTTTTCGTCTGGCGGCTACACCTTC.

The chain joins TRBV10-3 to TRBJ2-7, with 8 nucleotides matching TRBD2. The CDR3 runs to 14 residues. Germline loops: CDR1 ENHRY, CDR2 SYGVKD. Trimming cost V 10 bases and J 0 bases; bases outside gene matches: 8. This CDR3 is CATLAGVSSYEQYF. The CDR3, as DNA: TGTGCCACCCTAGCGGGTGTGAGCTCCTACGAGCAGTACTTC.

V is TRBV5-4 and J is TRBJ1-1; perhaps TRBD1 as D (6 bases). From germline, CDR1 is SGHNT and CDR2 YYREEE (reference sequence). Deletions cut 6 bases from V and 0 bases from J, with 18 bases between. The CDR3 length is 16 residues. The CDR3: CASTPGGGAVNTEAFF. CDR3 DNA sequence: TGTGCCAGCACTCCGGGCGGGGGGGCCGTGAACACTGAAGCTTTCTTT.

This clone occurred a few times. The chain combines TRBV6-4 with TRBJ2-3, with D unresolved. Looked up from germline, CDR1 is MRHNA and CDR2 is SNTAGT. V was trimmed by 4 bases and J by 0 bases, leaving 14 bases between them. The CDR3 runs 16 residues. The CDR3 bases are TGTGCCAGCAGTGTAGGCCATCGCGGAAGCACAGATACGCAGTATTTT. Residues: CASSVGHRGSTDTQYF.

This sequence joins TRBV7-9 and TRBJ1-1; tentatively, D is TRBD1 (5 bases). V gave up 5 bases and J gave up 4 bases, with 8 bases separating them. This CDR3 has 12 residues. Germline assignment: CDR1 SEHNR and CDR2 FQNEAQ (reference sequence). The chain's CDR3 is CASSLGTTEAFF. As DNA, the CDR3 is TGTGCCAGCAGCCTCGGGACCACTGAAGCTTTCTTT.

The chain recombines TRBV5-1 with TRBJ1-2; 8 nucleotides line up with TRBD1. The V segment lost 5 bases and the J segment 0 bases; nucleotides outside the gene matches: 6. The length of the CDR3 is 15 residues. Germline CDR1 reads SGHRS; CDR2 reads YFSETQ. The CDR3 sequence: CASRDGTGPNYGYTF. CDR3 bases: TGCGCCAGCAGGGACGGGACAGGACCTAACTATGGCTACACCTTC. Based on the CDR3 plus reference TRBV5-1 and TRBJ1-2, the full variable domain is KAGVTQTPRYLIKTRGQQVTLSCSPISGHRSVSWYQQTPGQGLQFLFEYFSETQRNKGNFPGRFSGRQFSNSRSEMNVSTLELGDSALYLCASRDGTGPNYGYTFGSGTRLTVV.

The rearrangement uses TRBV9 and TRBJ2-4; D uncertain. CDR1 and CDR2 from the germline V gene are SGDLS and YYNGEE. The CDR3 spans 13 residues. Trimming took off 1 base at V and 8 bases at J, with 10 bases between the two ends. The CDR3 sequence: CASSVTPTDIQYF. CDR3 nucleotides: TGTGCCAGCAGCGTAACTCCTACAGACATTCAGTACTTC.

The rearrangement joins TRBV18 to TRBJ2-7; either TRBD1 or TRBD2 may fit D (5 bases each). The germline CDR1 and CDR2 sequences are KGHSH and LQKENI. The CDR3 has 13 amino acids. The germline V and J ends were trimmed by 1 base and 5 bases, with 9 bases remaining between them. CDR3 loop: CASSPRGPDEQYF. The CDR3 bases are TGTGCCAGCTCACCACGGGGACCCGACGAGCAGTACTTC.

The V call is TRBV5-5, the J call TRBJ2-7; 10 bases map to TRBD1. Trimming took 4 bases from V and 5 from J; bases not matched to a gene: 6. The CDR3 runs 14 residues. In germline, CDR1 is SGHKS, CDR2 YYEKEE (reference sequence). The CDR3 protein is CASSPGQGNDEQYF. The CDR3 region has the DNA TGTGCCAGCAGCCCGGGACAGGGGAATGACGAGCAGTACTTC.